This T cell receptor beta chain was captured by sequencing in a study of T-cell reconstitution after alpha-beta-depleted transplantation in children. Germline V gene sequence: CDR1 LGHNA, CDR2 YSLEER. CDR3 length equals 16 residues. Trimming left V 1 base short and J 5 bases short, with 14 bases between. Library preparation (for TCRbeta) was performed with unique molecular identifiers. From the PCR reads, TCRdb called clonotypes with MiXCR, one entry per CDR3 protein. The table records a few hundred thousand distinct CDR3 sequences, about 9.6% of them present only once. The table lists this clonotype with many counts.

The chain has TRBV4-3 and TRBJ1-4, with D unresolved. The sequence was collected from a human donor who donated a stem cell graft to a child with SCID. The sample consisted of PBMCs from the stem cell graft donor, taken from the stem cell graft. The CDR3 region is CASSQVGSRKNEKLFF. The CDR3 DNA follows: TGCGCCAGCAGCCAAGTCGGGAGCCGGAAGAATGAAAAACTGTTTTTT.